These 27 T cell receptor beta chains came from one sample sequenced in a study of cytomegalovirus exposure and HLA in healthy donors. Use of 60 Vbeta and 13 Jbeta primers characterized the PCR. TCRdb's copy holds only in-frame clones and misses some; the assay was immunoSEQ multiplex PCR. Its clone listing holds some 130,000 clones. Sample: PBMCs. These TCRs come from a woman between 40 and 55 years old in good health and CMV-seronegative.

V is TRBV28 and J is TRBJ2-7; TRBD1 might be the D (5 bases). Germline-derived CDR1 and CDR2 are MDHEN and SYDVKM. The CDR3 has 18 residues. Trimming left V 11 bases short and J 2 bases short, with 31 bases between. CDR3 DNA: TGTGCCCGCTGGTCAGACCAGGGTGAAACTCGTGGGGCCTACGAGCAGTACGTC. Translated, it gives CARWSDQGETRGAYEQYV.

This chain connects TRBV7-9 to TRBJ1-4; unclear D gene. The CDR3 length is 14 residues. Germline V gene sequence: CDR1 SEHNR, CDR2 FQNEAQ (reference sequence). Trimming removed 5 bases at V and 4 bases at J, with 11 bases between. CDR3 sequence: CASSPRQINEKLFF. For the CDR3, the DNA is TGTGCCAGCAGCCCGCGGCAGATTAATGAAAAACTGTTTTTT.

The chain recombines TRBV6-5 with TRBJ1-2; TRBD1 agrees at 9 bases. Germline V gene lookup returns CDR1 MNHEY and CDR2 SVGAGI. The V segment lost 4 bases and the J segment 4 bases; nucleotides outside the gene matches: 7. The CDR3 consists of 15 residues. This chain's CDR3 is CASSLKDRGVYGYTF. The CDR3 DNA reads as TGTGCCAGCAGTTTAAAGGACAGGGGAGTCTATGGCTACACCTTC.

The chain recombines TRBV19 with TRBJ1-3; TRBD1 agrees at 9 bases. Germline V gives CDR1 LNHDA, CDR2 SQIVND (reference sequence). The CDR3 has 14 amino acids. Losses at the gene ends were 5 bases for V and 2 bases for J; bases not matched to a gene: 1. CDR3 nucleotide sequence: TGTGCCAGTAGTTGGACAGGGGCTGGAAACACCATATATTTT. This codes for CASSWTGAGNTIYF. The variable domain in full, with the rest retrieved from reference TRBV19 and TRBJ1-3, is DGGITQSPKYLFRKEGQNVTLSCEQNLNHDAMYWYRQDPGQGLRLIYYSQIVNDFQKGDIAEGYSVSREKKESFPLTVTSAQKNPTAFYLCASSWTGAGNTIYFGEGSWLTVV.

This chain connects TRBV5-1 to TRBJ1-4, with TRBD1 identical over 7 bases. CDR1 and CDR2 from the germline V gene are SGHRS and YFSETQ. This CDR3 has 15 amino acids. V was clipped by 5 bases and J by 3 bases; unmatched bases: 7. The CDR3 sequence is CASRPSTGSNEKLFF. The CDR3 coding sequence is TGCGCCAGCAGACCGTCGACAGGGTCTAATGAAAAACTGTTTTTT. Variable domain in full (rest from reference TRBV5-1 and TRBJ1-4): KAGVTQTPRYLIKTRGQQVTLSCSPISGHRSVSWYQQTPGQGLQFLFEYFSETQRNKGNFPGRFSGRQFSNSRSEMNVSTLELGDSALYLCASRPSTGSNEKLFFGSGTQLSVL.

CDR3 DNA: TGCGCCAGCAGCTTGGATACAGGCGAGACTGAAGCTTTCTTT. Its protein is CASSLDTGETEAFF. The V and J genes are TRBV5-1 and TRBJ1-1, with a tentative D call TRBD1 (5 bases). With 0 bases removed from V and 5 bases from J, the gap between germline ends came to 11 bases. Germline values: CDR1 SGHRS, CDR2 YFSETQ. The CDR3 has 14 amino acids.

This chain connects TRBV5-1 to TRBJ1-4; D is uncertain. The V gene's germline CDR1 is SGHRS and CDR2 YFSETQ. V lost 1 base, J lost 5 bases, and 9 bases lay in between. The CDR3 spans 14 residues. The CDR3 is CASSLWRANEKLFF. The CDR3 bases are TGCGCCAGCAGCTTGTGGAGGGCAAATGAAAAACTGTTTTTT.

V usage is TRBV5-1 and J usage is TRBJ2-2, with 10 positions matching TRBD2. The CDR3 runs to 18 residues. V lost 3 bases to trimming and J lost 4 bases; unmatched junction nucleotides: 12. Germline V CDR1 and CDR2: SGHRS, YFSETQ. As DNA, the CDR3 is TGCGCCAGCAGCTATTTAGCGGGGGGCCAGGGGAGCACCGGGGAGCTGTTTTTT. As protein: CASSYLAGGQGSTGELFF.

The chain couples TRBV19 to TRBJ1-1, with a weak D call TRBD1 (5 bases). This CDR3 has 14 residues. Trimming removed 0 bases at V and 5 bases at J, with 10 bases between. Germline V gene sequence: CDR1 LNHDA, CDR2 SQIVND (reference sequence). The CDR3 region is CASSIDRVGTEAFF. The CDR3 nucleotides read TGTGCCAGTAGTATAGACAGGGTAGGGACTGAAGCTTTCTTT.

The chain uses TRBV6-4 and TRBJ2-2; weak D call: TRBD1 (5 bases). Germline V gives CDR1 MRHNA, CDR2 SNTAGT. This CDR3 contains 16 residues. V dropped 0 bases and J dropped 2 bases, with 10 bases sitting between them. DNA for the CDR3: TGTGCCAGCAGTGACTCGACCCAGGGTAACACCGGGGAGCTGTTTTTT. It is translated as CASSDSTQGNTGELFF.

The rearrangement joins TRBV5-1 to TRBJ2-7, with TRBD1 as a possible D gene (6 bases). V dropped 6 bases and J dropped 0 bases, with 10 bases sitting between them. Germline V gene lookup returns CDR1 SGHRS and CDR2 YFSETQ. This CDR3 has 13 residues. The CDR3 DNA is TGCGCCAGCAACCAGGGGAGCTCCTACGAGCAGTACTTC. Amino acid sequence: CASNQGSSYEQYF.

V is TRBV4-3 and J is TRBJ1-2, with a tentative D call TRBD1 (5 bases). The CDR3 is 15 amino acids. The V gene lost 0 bases and the J gene lost 6 bases, with 14 bases spanning the gap. Germline V lookup: CDR1 LGHNA, CDR2 YSLEER. The DNA of the CDR3 is TGCGCCAGCAGCCAAGAACCCAGGGTATCTAATGGCTACACCTTC. Its translation is CASSQEPRVSNGYTF.

V is TRBV28 and J is TRBJ1-2; the D is unclear. This CDR3 comprises 12 residues. Deletions cut 6 bases from V and 8 bases from J, with 13 bases between. CDR1 and CDR2 from the germline V gene are MDHEN and SYDVKM. CDR3 nucleotides: TGTGCCAGCAGGGAGGGTTCGAGCGGCTACACCTTC. As protein: CASREGSSGYTF.

The chain joins TRBV6-5 to TRBJ1-2, with 9 bases lining up with TRBD1. V shed 6 bases, J shed 8 bases, and the junction held 10 bases outside the gene matches. The CDR3 length is 14 residues. The germline gives CDR1 MNHEY, CDR2 SVGAGI. The CDR3 region has the DNA TGTGCCAGCAGCCGACACGGGACAGGGAACGGCTACACCTTC. Translating gives CASSRHGTGNGYTF.

The V gene is TRBV10-3, the J gene TRBJ2-5, with 9 bases that match TRBD2. The CDR3 covers 13 residues. The J segment lost 5 bases and the V segment lost 10 bases, leaving 8 bases of the junction unmatched. Germline lookup yields CDR1 ENHRY and CDR2 SYGVKD. The CDR3 here is CATASGVGETQYF. DNA of the CDR3: TGTGCCACCGCTAGCGGGGTGGGGGAGACCCAGTACTTC.

This chain joins TRBV18 and TRBJ1-5; D is possibly TRBD1 (5 bases). Germline V gene lookup returns CDR1 KGHSH and CDR2 LQKENI. V was clipped by 2 bases and J by 5 bases, with 7 bases between them. The CDR3 contains 13 residues. The CDR3 region has the DNA TGTGCCAGCTCACCAGGCAGGGATCAGCCCCAGCATTTT. Protein sequence: CASSPGRDQPQHF.

The V call is TRBV2, the J call TRBJ1-2; perhaps TRBD1 as D (5 bases). CDR1 SNHLY and CDR2 FYNNEI come from the germline V gene. The CDR3 has 15 amino acids. V lost 3 bases to trimming and J lost 8 bases, with 19 bases between them. The CDR3 DNA is TGTGCCAGCAGTGATAATTCAGGGCAATGGGAAGGCTACACCTTC. Protein product: CASSDNSGQWEGYTF.

The genes are TRBV19 and TRBJ1-5, with D unclear. The CDR3 loop spans 17 amino acids. Germline assignment: CDR1 LNHDA and CDR2 SQIVND (reference sequence). The V end was cut by 5 bases, the J end by 5 bases, with 22 bases between. CDR3 sequence reads: CASSVALGSYNYQPQHF. The CDR3 DNA follows: TGTGCCAGTAGTGTCGCTCTAGGCTCCTACAACTATCAGCCCCAGCATTTT.

The chain combines TRBV9 with TRBJ1-6; tentative D call: TRBD1 (5 bases). Per germline, CDR1 SGDLS and CDR2 YYNGEE. The ends were cut back, 2 bases at V and 5 bases at J, with 11 bases in the middle. The CDR3 has 15 residues. The CDR3 sequence is CASSVWAGNNSPLHF. CDR3 nucleotide sequence: TGTGCCAGCAGCGTTTGGGCAGGGAATAATTCACCCCTCCACTTT.

J is TRBJ1-3 and V is TRBV2, with D tentatively TRBD1 (6 bases). Germline CDR1 SNHLY, CDR2 FYNNEI. V was cut by 6 bases and J by 0 bases, with 12 bases left in between. This CDR3 spans 15 amino acids. In DNA form, the CDR3 reads TGTGCCAGCAGCGCGGACAGAAACTCTGGAAACACCATATATTTT. This codes for CASSADRNSGNTIYF.

J is TRBJ1-4 and V is TRBV5-1, with TRBD1 as a possible D gene (5 bases). Germline lookup yields CDR1 SGHRS and CDR2 YFSETQ. The ends were cut back, 4 bases at V and 3 bases at J, with 13 bases in the middle. The CDR3 contains 15 residues. The CDR3 nucleotides read TGCGCCAGCAGCCCGACAGCTTCTTCTAATGAAAAACTGTTTTTT. Encoded protein: CASSPTASSNEKLFF. Drawing the rest from reference TRBV5-1 and TRBJ1-4, the complete variable domain is KAGVTQTPRYLIKTRGQQVTLSCSPISGHRSVSWYQQTPGQGLQFLFEYFSETQRNKGNFPGRFSGRQFSNSRSEMNVSTLELGDSALYLCASSPTASSNEKLFFGSGTQLSVL.

This chain links TRBV6-5 with TRBJ2-7, with D tentatively TRBD2 (7 bases). The CDR3 is 13 residues long. The germline V gene has CDR1 MNHEY and CDR2 SVGAGI. V dropped 6 bases and J dropped 6 bases, with 15 bases sitting between them. Here the CDR3 DNA reads TGTGCCAGCAGGGGGGGGCCGGGGGGCGAGCAGTACGTC. This translates into CASRGGPGGEQYV.

This chain uses TRBV2 with TRBJ2-1; 10 bases are shared with TRBD1. Germline V gene lookup returns CDR1 SNHLY and CDR2 FYNNEI. J lost 5 bases, V lost 6 bases, and 4 bases had no gene match. The CDR3 is 14 amino acids. The chain's CDR3 is CASSWDRGNNEQFF. The DNA of the CDR3 is TGTGCCAGCAGCTGGGACAGGGGCAACAATGAGCAGTTCTTC.

The chain employs TRBV18 and TRBJ2-7, with TRBD1 as a possible D gene (5 bases). Trimming left V 6 bases short and J 6 bases short, with 21 bases between. Germline values: CDR1 KGHSH, CDR2 LQKENI. The CDR3 spans 15 residues. The CDR3 region has the DNA TGTGCCAGCTCCCCCAGGACGGGCGGACAATTCGAGCAGTACGTC. Its translation: CASSPRTGGQFEQYV.

With respect to this clone: The junction differs from germline at one of its ends, possibly a read error. The chain joins TRBV7-3 to TRBJ1-2; 8 bases align to TRBD1. This CDR3 is built from 15 residues. Germline CDR1 SGHTA, CDR2 FQGTGA. As DNA, the CDR3 is TGTGCCAGCAGCTCCTTCAGGGGGCCTAACTGTGGCTACACCTTC. It translates to CASSSFRGPNCGYTF.

The J gene is TRBJ2-4, the V gene TRBV6-5; TRBD2 matches at 10 bases. Germline loops: CDR1 MNHEY, CDR2 SVGAGI. The CDR3 length is 12 residues. J lost 10 bases, V lost 7 bases, and 4 bases had no gene match. CDR3 DNA sequence: TGTGCCAGCAACCCTAGCGGGGGAATTCAGTACTTC. Its translation: CASNPSGGIQYF.

The chain links TRBV5-1 to TRBJ1-6; D not certain. The ends were cut back, 8 bases at V and 4 bases at J, with 10 bases in the middle. The CDR3 spans 13 residues. Germline V gene sequence: CDR1 SGHRS, CDR2 YFSETQ. The CDR3 region has the DNA TGCGCCAGTCGCACAGATTATAATTCACCCCTCCACTTT. Encoded protein: CASRTDYNSPLHF. Supplemented by reference TRBV5-1 and TRBJ1-6, the full variable domain reads KAGVTQTPRYLIKTRGQQVTLSCSPISGHRSVSWYQQTPGQGLQFLFEYFSETQRNKGNFPGRFSGRQFSNSRSEMNVSTLELGDSALYLCASRTDYNSPLHFGNGTRLTVT.